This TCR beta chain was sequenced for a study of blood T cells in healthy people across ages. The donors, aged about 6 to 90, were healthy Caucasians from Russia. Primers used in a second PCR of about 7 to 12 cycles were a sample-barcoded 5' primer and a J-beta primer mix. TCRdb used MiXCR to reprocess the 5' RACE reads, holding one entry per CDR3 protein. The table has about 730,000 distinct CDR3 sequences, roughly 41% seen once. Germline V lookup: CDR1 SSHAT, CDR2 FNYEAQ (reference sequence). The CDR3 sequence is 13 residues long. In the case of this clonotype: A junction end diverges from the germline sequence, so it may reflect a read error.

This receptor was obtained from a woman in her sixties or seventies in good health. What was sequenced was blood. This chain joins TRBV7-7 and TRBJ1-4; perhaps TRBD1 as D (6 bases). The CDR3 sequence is CASSSERGEKLFF. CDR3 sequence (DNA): TGTGCTAGCAGCTCTGAGAGGGGGGAAAAACTGTTTTTT.